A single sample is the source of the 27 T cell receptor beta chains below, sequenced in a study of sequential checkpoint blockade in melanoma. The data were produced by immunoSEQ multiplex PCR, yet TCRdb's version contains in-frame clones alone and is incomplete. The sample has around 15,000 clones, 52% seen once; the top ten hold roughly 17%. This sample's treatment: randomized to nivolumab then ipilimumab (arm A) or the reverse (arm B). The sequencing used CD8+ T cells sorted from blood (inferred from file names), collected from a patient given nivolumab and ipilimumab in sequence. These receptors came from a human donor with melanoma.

Written as DNA, the CDR3 is TGTGCCAGCAGCTTAAGTCAAGGAGGGAATGAGCAGTTCTTC. Translated: CASSLSQGGNEQFF. The chain combines TRBV7-3 with TRBJ2-1; D may be TRBD2 (6 bases). The germline V gene encodes CDR1 SGHTA and CDR2 FQGTGA. The V end was cut by 1 base, the J end by 7 bases, with 11 bases between. The CDR3 covers 14 residues.

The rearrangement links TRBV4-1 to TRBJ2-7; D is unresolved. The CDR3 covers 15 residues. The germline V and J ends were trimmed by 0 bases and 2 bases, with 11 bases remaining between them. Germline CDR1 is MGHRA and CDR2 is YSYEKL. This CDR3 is CASSQERPPAYEQYF. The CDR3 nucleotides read TGCGCCAGCAGCCAAGAGCGGCCCCCGGCCTACGAGCAGTACTTC.

CDR3 DNA: TGTGCCAGCAGTCTACACTTCAGGGGAGAAGCTTTCTTT. This sequence encodes CASSLHFRGEAFF. The gene calls are TRBV27 and TRBJ1-1; D perhaps matches TRBD1 (6 bases). Between the trimmed V and J ends, which lost 5 bases and 8 bases, there was a span of 15 bases. Germline V lookup: CDR1 MNHEY, CDR2 SMNVEV (reference sequence). The CDR3 runs to 13 residues.

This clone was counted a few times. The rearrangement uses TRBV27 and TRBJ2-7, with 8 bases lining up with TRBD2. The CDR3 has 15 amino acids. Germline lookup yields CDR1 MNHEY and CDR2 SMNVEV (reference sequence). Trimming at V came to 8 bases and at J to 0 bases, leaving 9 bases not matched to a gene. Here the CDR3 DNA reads TGTGCCAGCCGCCCGGGGGGGCTCAGCTCCTACGAGCAGTACTTC. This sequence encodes CASRPGGLSSYEQYF.

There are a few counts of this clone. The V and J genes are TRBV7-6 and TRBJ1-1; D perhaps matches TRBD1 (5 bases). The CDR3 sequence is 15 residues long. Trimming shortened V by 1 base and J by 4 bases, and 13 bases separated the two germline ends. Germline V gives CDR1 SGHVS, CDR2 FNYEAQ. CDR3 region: CASSLEGSASTEAFF. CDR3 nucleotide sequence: TGTGCCAGCAGCTTAGAGGGGTCAGCTAGCACTGAAGCTTTCTTT.

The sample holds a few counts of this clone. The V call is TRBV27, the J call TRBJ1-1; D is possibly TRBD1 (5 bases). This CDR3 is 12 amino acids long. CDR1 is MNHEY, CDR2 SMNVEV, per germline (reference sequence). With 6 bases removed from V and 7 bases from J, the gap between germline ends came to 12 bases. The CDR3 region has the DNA TGTGCCAGCAGCCTTTTGGGGGGTGAAGCTTTCTTT. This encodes CASSLLGGEAFF.

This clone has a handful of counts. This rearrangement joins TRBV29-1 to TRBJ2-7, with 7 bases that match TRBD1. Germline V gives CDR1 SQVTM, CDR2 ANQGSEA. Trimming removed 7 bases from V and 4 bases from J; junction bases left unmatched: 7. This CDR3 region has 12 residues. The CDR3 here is CSGWDSAYEQYF. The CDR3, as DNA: TGCAGCGGATGGGACAGCGCGTACGAGCAGTACTTC.

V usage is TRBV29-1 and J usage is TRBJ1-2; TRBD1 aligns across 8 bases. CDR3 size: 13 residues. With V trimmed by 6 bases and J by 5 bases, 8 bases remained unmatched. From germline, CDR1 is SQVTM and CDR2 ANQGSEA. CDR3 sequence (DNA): TGCAGCGTCCCGTCGACAGGGGAGTATGGCTACACCTTC. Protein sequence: CSVPSTGEYGYTF.

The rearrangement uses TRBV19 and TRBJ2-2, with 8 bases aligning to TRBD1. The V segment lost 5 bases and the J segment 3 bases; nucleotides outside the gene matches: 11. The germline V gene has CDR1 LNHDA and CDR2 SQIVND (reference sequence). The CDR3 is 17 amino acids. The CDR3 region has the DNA TGTGCCAGTAGTGTTTATGGGGGGACAGGTTACACCGGGGAGCTGTTTTTT. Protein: CASSVYGGTGYTGELFF.

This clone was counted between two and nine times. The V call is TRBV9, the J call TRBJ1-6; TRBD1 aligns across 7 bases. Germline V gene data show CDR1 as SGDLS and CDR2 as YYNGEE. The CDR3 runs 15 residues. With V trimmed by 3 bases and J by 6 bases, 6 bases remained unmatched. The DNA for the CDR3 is TGTGCCAGCAGCGCGTGGGACAGTTCTAATTCACCCCTCCACTTT. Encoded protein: CASSAWDSSNSPLHF. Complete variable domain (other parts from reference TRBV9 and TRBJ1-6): DSGVTQTPKHLITATGQRVTLRCSPRSGDLSVYWYQQSLDQGLQFLIQYYNGEERAKGNILERFSAQQFPDLHSELNLSSLELGDSALYFCASSAWDSSNSPLHFGNGTRLTVT.

The CDR3 spells CASSKEHTGVNEKLFF. CDR3 sequence (DNA): TGTGCCAGCAGCAAAGAACACACAGGGGTTAATGAAAAACTGTTTTTT. This sequence joins TRBV21-1 and TRBJ1-4; the table gives TRBD1 as D, unverified against the DNA. TRBV21-1 represents a pseudogene. The CDR3 totals 16 residues.

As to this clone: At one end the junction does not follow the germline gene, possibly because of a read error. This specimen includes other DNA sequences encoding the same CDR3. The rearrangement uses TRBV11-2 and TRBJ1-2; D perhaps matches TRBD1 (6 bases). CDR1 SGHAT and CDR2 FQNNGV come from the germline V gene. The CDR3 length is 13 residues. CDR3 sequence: CASNSKDSYGYTF. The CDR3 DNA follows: TGTGCCAGCAACTCTAAGGACAGCTATGGTTACACCTTC.

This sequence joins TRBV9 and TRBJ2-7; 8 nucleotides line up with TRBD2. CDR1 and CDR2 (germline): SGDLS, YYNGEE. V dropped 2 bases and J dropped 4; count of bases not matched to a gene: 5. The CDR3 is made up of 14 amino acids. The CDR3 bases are TGTGCCAGCAGCGTGGTTCCGGGGGGGTACGAGCAGTACTTC. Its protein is CASSVVPGGYEQYF. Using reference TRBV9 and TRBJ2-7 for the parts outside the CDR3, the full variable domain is DSGVTQTPKHLITATGQRVTLRCSPRSGDLSVYWYQQSLDQGLQFLIQYYNGEERAKGNILERFSAQQFPDLHSELNLSSLELGDSALYFCASSVVPGGYEQYFGPGTRLTVT.

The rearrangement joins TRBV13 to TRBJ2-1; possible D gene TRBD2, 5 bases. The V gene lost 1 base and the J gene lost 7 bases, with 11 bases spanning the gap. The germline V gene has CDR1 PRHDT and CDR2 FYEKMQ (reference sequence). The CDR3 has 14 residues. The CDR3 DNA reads TGTGCCAGCAGCTTAGCCAATAGCGTAAATGAGCAGTTCTTC. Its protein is CASSLANSVNEQFF. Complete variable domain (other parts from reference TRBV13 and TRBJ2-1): AAGVIQSPRHLIKEKRETATLKCYPIPRHDTVYWYQQGPGQDPQFLISFYEKMQSDKGSIPDRFSAQQFSDYHSELNMSSLELGDSALYFCASSLANSVNEQFFGPGTRLTVL.

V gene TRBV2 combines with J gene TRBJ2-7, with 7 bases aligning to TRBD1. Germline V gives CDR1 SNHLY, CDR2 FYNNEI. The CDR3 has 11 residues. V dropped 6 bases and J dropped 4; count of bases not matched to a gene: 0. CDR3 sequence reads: CASSRGYEQYF. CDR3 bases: TGTGCCAGCAGCAGGGGGTACGAGCAGTACTTC. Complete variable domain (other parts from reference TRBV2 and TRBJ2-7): EPEVTQTPSHQVTQMGQEVILRCVPISNHLYFYWYRQILGQKVEFLVSFYNNEISEKSEIFDDQFSVERPDGSNFTLKIRSTKLEDSAMYFCASSRGYEQYFGPGTRLTVT.

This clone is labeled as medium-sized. CDR3 sequence (DNA): TGTGCCAGCAGTTCTTGGACTAGCGCCTACGAGCAGTACTTC. Its translation is CASSSWTSAYEQYF. V usage is TRBV27 and J usage is TRBJ2-7; 9 nucleotides match TRBD2. The V and J ends lost 4 bases and 2 bases, in that order; junction bases with no gene match: 3. In germline, CDR1 is MNHEY, CDR2 SMNVEV (reference sequence). This CDR3 is built from 14 residues.

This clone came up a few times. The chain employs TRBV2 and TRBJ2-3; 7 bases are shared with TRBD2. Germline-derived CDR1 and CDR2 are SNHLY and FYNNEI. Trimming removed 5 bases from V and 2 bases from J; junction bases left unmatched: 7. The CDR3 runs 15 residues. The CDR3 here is CASSLDGTTTDTQYF. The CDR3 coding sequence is TGTGCCAGCAGTTTAGACGGGACTACCACAGATACGCAGTATTTT.

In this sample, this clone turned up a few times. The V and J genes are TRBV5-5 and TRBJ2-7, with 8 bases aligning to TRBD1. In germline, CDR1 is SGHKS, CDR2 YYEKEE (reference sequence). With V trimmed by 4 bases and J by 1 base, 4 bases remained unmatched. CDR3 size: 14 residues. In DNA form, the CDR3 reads TGTGCCAGCAGCGAAGGACAGGGTTCCTACGAGCAGTACTTC. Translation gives CASSEGQGSYEQYF.

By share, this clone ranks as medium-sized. The CDR3 DNA reads TGTGCCAGTAGTATAGTAGACACCGGGGAGCTGTTTTTT. This sequence encodes CASSIVDTGELFF. V and J are TRBV19 and TRBJ2-2; D gene uncertain. CDR3 length: 13 residues. Germline loops: CDR1 LNHDA, CDR2 SQIVND (reference sequence). With 1 base removed from V and 3 bases from J, the gap between germline ends came to 3 bases.

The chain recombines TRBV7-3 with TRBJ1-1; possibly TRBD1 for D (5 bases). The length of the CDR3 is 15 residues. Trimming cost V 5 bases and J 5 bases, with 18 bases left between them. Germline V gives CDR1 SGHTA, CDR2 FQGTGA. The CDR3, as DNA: TGTGCCAGCAGCCTGGGGGGGGTCGAGAGGACTGAAGCTTTCTTT. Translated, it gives CASSLGGVERTEAFF.

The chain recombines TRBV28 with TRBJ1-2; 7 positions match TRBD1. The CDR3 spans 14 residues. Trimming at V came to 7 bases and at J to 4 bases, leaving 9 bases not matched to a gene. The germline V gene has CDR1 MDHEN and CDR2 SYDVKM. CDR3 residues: CASTPRDSFYGYTF. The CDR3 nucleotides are TGTGCCAGCACCCCCCGGGACAGCTTCTATGGCTACACCTTC.

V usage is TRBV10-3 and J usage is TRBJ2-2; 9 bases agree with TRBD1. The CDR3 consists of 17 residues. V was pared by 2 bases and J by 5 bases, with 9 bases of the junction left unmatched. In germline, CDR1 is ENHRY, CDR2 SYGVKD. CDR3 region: CAISEMRTGDGTGELFF. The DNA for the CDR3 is TGTGCCATCAGTGAGATGAGGACAGGGGATGGGACCGGGGAGCTGTTTTTT.

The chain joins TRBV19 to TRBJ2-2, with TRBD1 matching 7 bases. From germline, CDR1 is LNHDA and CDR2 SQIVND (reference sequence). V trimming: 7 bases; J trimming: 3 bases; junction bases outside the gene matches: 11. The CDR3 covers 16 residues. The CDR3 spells CASTNNRDSYTGELFF. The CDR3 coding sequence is TGTGCCAGTACCAACAACCGGGACAGCTACACCGGGGAGCTGTTTTTT. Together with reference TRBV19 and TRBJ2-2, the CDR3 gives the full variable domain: DGGITQSPKYLFRKEGQNVTLSCEQNLNHDAMYWYRQDPGQGLRLIYYSQIVNDFQKGDIAEGYSVSREKKESFPLTVTSAQKNPTAFYLCASTNNRDSYTGELFFGEGSRLTVL.

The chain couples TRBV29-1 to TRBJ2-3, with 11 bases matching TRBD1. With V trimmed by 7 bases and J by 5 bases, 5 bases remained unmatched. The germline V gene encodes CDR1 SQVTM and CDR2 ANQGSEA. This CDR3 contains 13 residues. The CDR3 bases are TGCAGCGGTGGGACAGGGGGAATAGATACGCAGTATTTT. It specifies CSGGTGGIDTQYF.

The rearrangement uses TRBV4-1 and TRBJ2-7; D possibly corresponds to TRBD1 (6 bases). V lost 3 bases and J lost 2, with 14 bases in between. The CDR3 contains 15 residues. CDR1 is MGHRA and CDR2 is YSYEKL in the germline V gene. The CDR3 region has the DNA TGCGCCAGCAGCCAGATTAGGGACACCCCCTACGAGCAGTACTTC. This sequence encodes CASSQIRDTPYEQYF.

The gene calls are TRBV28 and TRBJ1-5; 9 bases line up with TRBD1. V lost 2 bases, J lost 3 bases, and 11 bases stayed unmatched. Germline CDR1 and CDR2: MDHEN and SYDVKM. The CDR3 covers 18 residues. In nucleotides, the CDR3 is TGTGCCAGCAGTTTAAGCGAGTCGACAGGGGGGTTCAATCAGCCCCAGCATTTT. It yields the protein CASSLSESTGGFNQPQHF.

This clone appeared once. CDR3 bases: TGTGCCAGCAGTGGACTAGCGGCTACCTACAATGAGCAGTTCTTC. It translates to CASSGLAATYNEQFF. This chain uses TRBV28 with TRBJ2-1; 10 positions match TRBD2. The CDR3 loop spans 15 amino acids. After removal of 5 bases from V and 2 bases from J, the junction contained 3 bases not matched to a gene. Germline lookup yields CDR1 MDHEN and CDR2 SYDVKM.